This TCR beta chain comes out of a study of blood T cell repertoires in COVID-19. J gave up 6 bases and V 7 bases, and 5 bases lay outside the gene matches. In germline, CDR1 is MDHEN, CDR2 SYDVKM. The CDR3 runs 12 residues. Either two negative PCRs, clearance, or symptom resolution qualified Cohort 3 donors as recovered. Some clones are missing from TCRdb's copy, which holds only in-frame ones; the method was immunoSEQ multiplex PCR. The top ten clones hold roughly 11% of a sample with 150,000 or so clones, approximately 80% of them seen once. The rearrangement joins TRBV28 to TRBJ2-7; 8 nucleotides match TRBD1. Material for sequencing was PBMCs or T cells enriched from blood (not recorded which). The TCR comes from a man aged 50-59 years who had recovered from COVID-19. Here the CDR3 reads CASTRQGSEQYF. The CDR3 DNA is TGTGCCAGCACCCGACAGGGGTCCGAGCAGTACTTC.